This T cell receptor (beta chain) was recovered during a study of T cell responses to AZD1222 COVID-19 vaccine. Study findings and constraints: The breadth and depth of Spike-specific TCRs increased once two AZD1222 doses had been given. Close to half of spike-specific TCRs reportedly recognize unmutated variant regions.

Sequenced by immunoSEQ multiplex PCR; TCRdb stores in-frame clones only, minus some. Altogether under 150,000 clones are present, around 89% being singletons, with the ten largest covering less than 6.5%. Worth noting for this clone: The antigen is not known.

The receptor was isolated from an adult who received the AZD1222 COVID-19 vaccine. The specimen was peripheral blood, collected 28 days after the second AZD1222 dose.

The CDR3 DNA reads as TGTGCCAGCAGCAGAATGGGACAATCCCACGCAGATACGCAGTATTTT. Translated, it gives CASSRMGQSHADTQYF. V gene TRBV7-6 combines with J gene TRBJ2-3, with a possible D match to TRBD1 (6 bases). With 5 bases removed from V and 4 bases from J, the gap between germline ends came to 19 bases. This CDR3 spans 16 amino acids. Germline CDR1 reads SGHVS; CDR2 reads FNYEAQ.